The 5 T cell receptor beta chains below all came from one sample that was sequenced in a study of cytomegalovirus exposure and HLA in healthy donors. PCR employed 60 Vbeta and 13 Jbeta primers. Using immunoSEQ multiplex PCR, the repertoire was profiled, and TCRdb retains in-frame clones only, with some absent. This repertoire shows some 98,000 clones, around 77% found once; its top ten account for approximately 8%. The sequencing sample was made of PBMCs. Every receptor here comes from a female donor in good health and CMV-seronegative.

This chain joins TRBV2 and TRBJ2-2; possible D gene TRBD2, 6 bases. The CDR3 is made up of 14 amino acids. Germline CDR1 reads SNHLY; CDR2 reads FYNNEI. V gave up 7 bases and J gave up 4 bases, with 13 bases separating them. DNA for the CDR3: TGTGCCAGCATACGGGAGCCGACCACCGGGGAGCTGTTTTTT. Its translation is CASIREPTTGELFF.

This clone has only a few counts. At one end the junction does not follow the germline gene, possibly because of a read error. The chain carries TRBV7-9 and TRBJ2-7; D unresolved. This CDR3 has 11 amino acids. CDR1 is SEHNR and CDR2 is FQNEAQ in the germline V gene (reference sequence). The CDR3 DNA sequence: TGTTCCAGCAGCCCGTCCTACGAGCAGTACTTC. Its translation: CSSSPSYEQYF.

This clone has a handful of counts. The V call is TRBV18, the J call TRBJ1-5; TRBD1 is a possible D gene (5 bases). V was clipped by 4 bases and J by 3 bases, with 10 bases between them. Germline CDR1 reads KGHSH; CDR2 reads LQKENI. The CDR3 has 14 residues. Written as DNA, the CDR3 is TGTGCCAGCTCACTCCGACAGTCCAATCAGCCCCAGCATTTT. Amino acid sequence: CASSLRQSNQPQHF.

V is TRBV14 and J is TRBJ1-2; 7 nucleotides align to TRBD1. Per the germline V gene, CDR1 is SGHDN and CDR2 is FVKESK. Unmatched junction bases numbered 7, after V lost 2 bases and J lost 7 bases. This CDR3 has 14 amino acids. The CDR3 loop reads CASSQQGGLSGYTF. In DNA, the CDR3 is TGTGCCAGCAGCCAACAGGGGGGCCTGAGTGGCTACACCTTC.

The V gene is TRBV29-1, the J gene TRBJ2-3; 10 positions match TRBD1. The V gene end was trimmed by 6 bases and the J gene end by 6 bases; junction bases not matched to a gene: 6. The length of the CDR3 is 13 residues. Germline CDR1 SQVTM, CDR2 ANQGSEA. The CDR3 region is CSVGTGDQDTQYF. CDR3 bases: TGCAGCGTGGGGACAGGGGATCAGGATACGCAGTATTTT.